A single TCR beta chain is shown here with its context. The target antigen is unknown. The data belong to a study of human thymus T cells. Study results and caveats: A high degree of thymic repertoire overlap among unrelated individuals was reported in related research.

Thymic material originated from resections removed in the course of corrective heart surgery. Assay used: immunoSEQ multiplex PCR; TCRdb lists only in-frame clones, some missing. The sample carries some 80,000 clones, roughly 96% recorded once. The receptor was derived from a boy younger than two with a congenital heart defect but otherwise immunologically healthy. The sequenced sample consisted of thymus tissue.

CDR3 nucleotides: TGTGCCAACCACCCGGGGGGTTGGATGAACACTGAAGCTTTCTTT. It encodes CANHPGGWMNTEAFF. This chain links TRBV7-9 with TRBJ1-1; maybe TRBD1 (5 bases). Trimming stripped 10 bases from V and 0 bases from J, with 18 bases between. CDR3 length: 15 amino acids. Germline V CDR1 and CDR2: SEHNR, FQNEAQ (reference sequence).